The 28 T cell receptor beta chains below were found in one sample sequenced in a study of T cells after yellow fever vaccination (dated by TCRdb to the late 2010s). Library preparation used 5' RACE. These reads were obtained on an Illumina NovaSeq 6000. Through fastp at Q25 and MiXCR, TCRdb rebuilt clones from the public reads, retaining in-frame beta chains. Rows merge per CDR3 protein into single entries with the most common DNA and genes. This sample gives around 120,000 distinct CDR3 sequences in total; 12% to 15% of them show up just once. The ten largest clones represent roughly 44% of the sample. The treatment or condition label here, explained by the study, means: live attenuated yellow fever vaccine strain. Sequenced here: CD8+ T cells sorted from PBMCs, sampled 5 days after the yellow fever booster vaccination. These receptors were collected from a man younger than 35 who received the YFV17D yellow fever vaccine.

The chain employs TRBV6-1 and TRBJ2-1, with 7 bases aligning to TRBD2. V shed 8 bases and J 3 bases; nucleotides not matched to a gene: 7. Looked up from germline, CDR1 is MNHNS and CDR2 is SASEGT. The CDR3 consists of 14 residues. The CDR3 bases are TGTGCCAGCGTTAGGTTAGCGGGCTACAATGAGCAGTTCTTC. This gives the protein CASVRLAGYNEQFF.

The V gene is TRBV6-5, the J gene TRBJ2-1, with TRBD2 matching 10 bases. V was pared by 7 bases and J by 0 bases, with 9 bases of the junction left unmatched. The CDR3 totals 17 residues. Germline V gives CDR1 MNHEY, CDR2 SVGAGI. CDR3 sequence (DNA): TGTGCCAGCACCAAGCGGGGGGGCTTGAGCTCCTACAATGAGCAGTTCTTC. Its translation: CASTKRGGLSSYNEQFF.

This clonotype was seen more than once but under ten times. V gene TRBV29-1 combines with J gene TRBJ2-1, with 7 bases that match TRBD2. This CDR3 has 10 amino acids. Per germline, CDR1 SQVTM and CDR2 ANQGSEA. Unmatched junction bases numbered 0, after V lost 4 bases and J lost 9 bases. The CDR3 sequence: CSVGGGEQFF. CDR3 nucleotides: TGCAGCGTTGGGGGGGGTGAGCAGTTCTTC.

This clonotype has only a few counts. The J gene is TRBJ2-1, the V gene TRBV5-1; the D gene is possibly TRBD2 (5 bases). Germline CDR1 and CDR2: SGHRS and YFSETQ. CDR3 length equals 14 residues. V lost 0 bases to trimming and J lost 9 bases, with 13 bases between them. The CDR3 DNA reads TGCGCCAGCAGCTTGGCCGGACTCCGGAGTGAGCAGTTCTTC. Translating gives CASSLAGLRSEQFF.

The chain links TRBV4-3 to TRBJ2-7; D gene unclear. V shed 0 bases and J shed 3 bases, with 15 bases lying between them. Germline CDR1 is LGHNA and CDR2 is YSLEER. The CDR3 spans 16 residues. CDR3 nucleotide sequence: TGCGCCAGCAGCCAAGATGGAGTAACTGACGGCTACGAGCAGTACTTC. As protein: CASSQDGVTDGYEQYF.

There are a few counts of this clonotype. The chain joins TRBV20-1 to TRBJ2-5; a possible D gene is TRBD2 (6 bases). CDR1 DFQATT and CDR2 SNEGSKA come from the germline V gene (reference sequence). This CDR3 region has 14 residues. V was clipped by 3 bases and J by 2 bases, with 13 bases between them. The CDR3 coding sequence is TGCAGTGCTAGGTCCGGGAGTCCACAAGAGACCCAGTACTTC. Its protein product is CSARSGSPQETQYF.

In its sample, this clonotype was seen many times. The chain has TRBV5-1 and TRBJ2-7; D unresolved. The V end was cut by 4 bases, the J end by 5 bases, with 16 bases between. CDR1 is SGHRS, CDR2 YFSETQ, per germline. The CDR3 spans 14 residues. This CDR3 reads CASSLNHLGNEQYF. The CDR3 nucleotides are TGCGCCAGCAGCCTGAACCACCTAGGCAACGAGCAGTACTTC.

This chain links TRBV15 with TRBJ1-5, with D tentatively TRBD1 (6 bases). The CDR3 has 16 residues. Germline lookup yields CDR1 LNHNV and CDR2 YYDKDF (reference sequence). V gave up 0 bases and J gave up 0 bases, with 9 bases separating them. The CDR3 sequence: CATSRDRGFSNQPQHF. The CDR3 DNA sequence: TGTGCCACCAGCAGAGACAGGGGCTTTAGCAATCAGCCCCAGCATTTT.

This clonotype was found a few times. This chain joins TRBV21-1 and TRBJ1-5. TRBV21-1 is a recognized pseudogene. CDR3 size: 16 residues. The CDR3 sequence: CASSKRLDHSNQPQHF. The CDR3 coding sequence is TGTGCCAGCAGCAAACGGTTGGACCATAGCAATCAGCCCCAGCATTTT.

This clonotype has just a few counts. This chain connects TRBV7-9 to TRBJ2-7, with TRBD1 as a possible D gene (6 bases). The V gene's germline CDR1 is SEHNR and CDR2 FQNEAQ (reference sequence). The CDR3 is 15 residues long. Trimming shortened V by 5 bases and J by 4 bases, and 18 bases separated the two germline ends. CDR3 amino acids: CASSPAPGVQYEQYF. In DNA, the CDR3 is TGTGCCAGCAGCCCCGCCCCAGGGGTCCAATACGAGCAGTACTTC.

The chain combines TRBV7-8 with TRBJ1-1; D call uncertain. CDR3 length equals 16 residues. Germline V gene lookup returns CDR1 SGHVS and CDR2 FQNEAQ. Trimming left V 2 bases short and J 4 bases short, with 17 bases between. DNA of the CDR3: TGTGCCAGCAGCTTACCCGGCCAGAATTGGGGCACTGAAGCTTTCTTT. Its translation: CASSLPGQNWGTEAFF.

This clonotype was seen many times. J is TRBJ2-5 and V is TRBV20-1; perhaps TRBD1 as D (6 bases). This CDR3 is 14 amino acids long. The germline V and J ends were trimmed by 4 bases and 3 bases, with 15 bases remaining between them. Germline assignment: CDR1 DFQATT and CDR2 SNEGSKA (reference sequence). In DNA form, the CDR3 reads TGCAGTGCTACAACCGGGACATCCGAAGAGACCCAGTACTTC. This gives the protein CSATTGTSEETQYF.

This clonotype has a handful of counts. The chain joins TRBV7-2 to TRBJ1-2; D is unclear. The CDR3 covers 14 residues. V was shortened by 8 bases and J by 3 bases, with 16 bases between the two germline ends. CDR1 SGHTA and CDR2 FQGNSA come from the germline V gene. The CDR3 coding sequence is TGTGCCAGCCACCGTCCAGGCTGGGACTATGGCTACACCTTC. Its translation: CASHRPGWDYGYTF.

This clonotype appeared a few times. V usage is TRBV6-2 or TRBV6-3 and J usage is TRBJ2-1; 9 bases map to TRBD2. CDR1 and CDR2 from the germline V gene are MNHEY and SVGEGT. J lost 9 bases, V lost 5 bases, and 14 bases had no gene match. The CDR3 extends over 16 amino acids. CDR3 sequence: CASSQNRGGGASEQFF. The DNA of the CDR3 is TGTGCCAGCAGTCAGAACCGGGGCGGGGGGGCGAGTGAGCAGTTCTTC.

The chain employs TRBV6-5 and TRBJ2-2; D call uncertain. CDR1 and CDR2 (germline): MNHEY, SVGAGI. CDR3 length: 17 amino acids. V was pared by 0 bases and J by 1 base, with 12 bases between. This CDR3 reads CASSYSILRLNTGELFF. In DNA, the CDR3 is TGTGCCAGCAGTTACTCGATTCTAAGGCTGAACACCGGGGAGCTGTTTTTT.

This clonotype has more than one count but fewer than ten. This chain links TRBV6-4 with TRBJ2-7, with 7 bases aligning to TRBD2. The CDR3 is made up of 15 amino acids. CDR1 is MRHNA, CDR2 SNTAGT, per germline. Trimming removed 0 bases from V and 3 bases from J; junction bases left unmatched: 5. CDR3 amino acids: CASSDSSGEVYEQYV. CDR3 sequence (DNA): TGTGCCAGCAGTGACTCGAGCGGGGAGGTCTACGAGCAGTACGTC.

This clonotype has more than one count but fewer than ten. The chain links TRBV6-1 to TRBJ2-7, with 9 bases aligning to TRBD2. Germline V gene lookup returns CDR1 MNHNS and CDR2 SASEGT. J was trimmed by 3 bases and V by 5 bases; bases with no gene match: 11. The CDR3 has 16 residues. The chain's CDR3 is CASSRLRLAEIYEQYF. For the CDR3, the DNA is TGTGCCAGCAGTCGCTTGAGACTAGCGGAAATCTACGAGCAGTACTTC.

This clonotype was picked up a small number of times. The chain carries TRBV7-3 and TRBJ2-1; TRBD2 matches 10 bases. CDR1 and CDR2 from the germline V gene are SGHTA and FQGTGA. This CDR3 is 17 amino acids long. With 1 base clipped from V and 4 bases from J, the junction kept 7 bases outside the gene matches. In DNA form, the CDR3 reads TGTGCCAGCAGCTTAAATCTAGCGGGGGAAACATACAATGAGCAGTTCTTC. Amino acids: CASSLNLAGETYNEQFF.

The chain combines TRBV4-2 with TRBJ1-2, with a tentative D call TRBD1 (6 bases). CDR1 and CDR2 from the germline V gene are LGHNA and YNFKEQ. The CDR3 has 16 residues. Trimming stripped 4 bases from V and 1 base from J, with 16 bases between. CDR3 in amino acids: CASSLPYREGNYGYTF. The CDR3 DNA follows: TGTGCCAGCAGCCTCCCCTACAGGGAAGGTAACTATGGCTACACCTTC.

This clonotype has only a few counts. V gene TRBV4-3 combines with J gene TRBJ2-1, with D possibly being TRBD2 (5 bases). The germline gives CDR1 LGHNA, CDR2 YSLEER. V was pared by 1 base and J by 3 bases, with 13 bases between. This CDR3 has 16 residues. CDR3 loop: CASSQGSGVFYNEQFF. CDR3 bases: TGCGCCAGCAGCCAAGGGTCCGGGGTTTTCTACAATGAGCAGTTCTTC.

The J gene is TRBJ2-5, the V gene TRBV5-1; TRBD1 might be the D (6 bases). The CDR3 runs 14 residues. CDR1 is SGHRS, CDR2 YFSETQ, per germline. V lost 1 base and J lost 5, with 12 bases in between. The CDR3 DNA is TGCGCCAGCAGCTTGAACAGGGAGAGGGAGACCCAGTACTTC. Residues: CASSLNRERETQYF.

This sequence joins TRBV4-3 and TRBJ2-5; D may be TRBD1 or TRBD2 (5 bases each). V lost 0 bases to trimming and J lost 4 bases, with 9 bases between them. CDR1 is LGHNA and CDR2 is YSLEER in the germline V gene. The CDR3 is 14 residues long. The CDR3 loop reads CASSQDLRGETQYF. CDR3 bases: TGCGCCAGCAGCCAAGATTTGAGGGGAGAGACCCAGTACTTC.

The chain combines TRBV20-1 with TRBJ2-7, with TRBD2 matching 9 bases. V gave up 7 bases and J gave up 4 bases; unmatched junction bases: 11. CDR1 DFQATT and CDR2 SNEGSKA come from the germline V gene (reference sequence). The CDR3 consists of 14 residues. CDR3 sequence reads: CSEASGAYSYEQYF. CDR3 in DNA: TGCAGTGAGGCTAGCGGGGCATATTCTTACGAGCAGTACTTC.

The V and J genes are TRBV29-1 and TRBJ2-3; 7 bases line up with TRBD1. The CDR3 loop spans 12 amino acids. V was clipped by 8 bases and J by 4 bases; unmatched bases: 6. Germline loops: CDR1 SQVTM, CDR2 ANQGSEA. CDR3 protein: CSLRQGADTQYF. The CDR3, as DNA: TGCAGCCTTCGACAGGGAGCAGATACGCAGTATTTT.

This chain uses TRBV13 with TRBJ2-3; TRBD2 might be the D (7 bases). The CDR3 is 17 residues long. The germline V gene encodes CDR1 PRHDT and CDR2 FYEKMQ (reference sequence). V was trimmed by 4 bases and J by 11 bases, leaving 28 bases between them. The CDR3 loop reads CASSSPSGGQTSFGQYF. Written as DNA, the CDR3 is TGTGCCAGCAGCTCCCCATCCGGGGGGCAGACGTCATTCGGGCAGTATTTT.

This clonotype has only a few counts. The rearrangement links TRBV7-9 to TRBJ2-2; D is ambiguous. The CDR3 is 17 residues long. Germline CDR1 and CDR2: SEHNR and FQNEAQ (reference sequence). Trimming left V 4 bases short and J 0 bases short, with 15 bases between. The CDR3 coding sequence is TGTGCCAGCAGCTCCTCCGCAGGAAATACGAACACCGGGGAGCTGTTTTTT. Protein: CASSSSAGNTNTGELFF.

This clonotype was seen many times. DNA for the CDR3: TGTGCCAGCAGCTTAGATGTCGGCAGGGCTCGAGCAGATACGCAGTATTTT. Translating it yields CASSLDVGRARADTQYF. The chain recombines TRBV11-2 with TRBJ2-3; TRBD1 is a possible D gene (5 bases). CDR1 and CDR2 (germline): SGHAT, FQNNGV. The CDR3 consists of 17 residues. Trimming removed 0 bases from V and 4 bases from J, with 17 bases in between.

V and J are TRBV13 and TRBJ2-1; TRBD2 matches 8 bases. The CDR3 has 15 residues. J was trimmed by 6 bases and V by 2 bases; bases with no gene match: 6. From germline, CDR1 is PRHDT and CDR2 FYEKMQ (reference sequence). CDR3 nucleotide sequence: TGTGCCAGCAGCTTACTCGATAGCGGGGTCAATGAGCAGTTCTTC. Translation: CASSLLDSGVNEQFF.